This T cell receptor beta chain was sequenced for a study of blood T cell repertoires in COVID-19. About the research overall: Spain, Italy and the United States supplied samples that represented acute and convalescent COVID-19.

Allocation to cohorts depended on clinical history reported by the participants. This clone was recorded a few times. Original analysis: How many nucleated cells were present was estimated from reference gene primer amplification. The method was immunoSEQ multiplex PCR; TCRdb's version includes in-frame clones alone and lacks a portion of them. From that table come the V and J calls and clone size; the DNA was used to work out D and trimming. Here the sample spans around 450,000 clones, about 85% being singletons. This CDR3 is built from 17 residues. The germline CDR1 and CDR2 sequences are KGHSH and LQKENI. V was pared by 2 bases and J by 0 bases, with 7 bases of the junction left unmatched.

Sequenced sample: PBMCs or T cells enriched from blood (not recorded which). The V call is TRBV18, the J call TRBJ2-1, with 7 bases matching TRBD2. This clonotype was obtained from a woman younger than 35 with acute COVID-19. The CDR3 coding sequence is TGTGCCAGCTCACCAGGGGCGGGGGTTTCCTCCTACAATGAGCAGTTCTTC. This codes for CASSPGAGVSSYNEQFF. The variable domain in full, completed from reference TRBV18 and TRBJ2-1, reads NAGVMQNPRHLVRRRGQEARLRCSPMKGHSHVYWYRQLPEEGLKFMVYLQKENIIDESGMPKERFSAEFPKEGPSILRIQQVVRGDSAAYFCASSPGAGVSSYNEQFFGPGTRLTVL.